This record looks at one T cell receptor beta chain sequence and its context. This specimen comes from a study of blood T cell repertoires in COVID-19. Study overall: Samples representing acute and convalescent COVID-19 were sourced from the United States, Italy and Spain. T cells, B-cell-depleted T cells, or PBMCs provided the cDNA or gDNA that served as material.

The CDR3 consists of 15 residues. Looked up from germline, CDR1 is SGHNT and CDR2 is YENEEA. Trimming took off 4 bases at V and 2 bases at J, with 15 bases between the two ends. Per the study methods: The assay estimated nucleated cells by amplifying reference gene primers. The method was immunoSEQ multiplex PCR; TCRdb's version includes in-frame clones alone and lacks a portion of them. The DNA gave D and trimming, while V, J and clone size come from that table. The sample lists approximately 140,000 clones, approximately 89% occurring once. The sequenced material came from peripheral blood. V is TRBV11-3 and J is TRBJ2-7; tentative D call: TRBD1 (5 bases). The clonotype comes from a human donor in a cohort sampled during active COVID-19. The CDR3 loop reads CASSSSDSFPYEQYF. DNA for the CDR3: TGTGCCAGCAGCTCATCCGACAGTTTTCCCTACGAGCAGTACTTC.